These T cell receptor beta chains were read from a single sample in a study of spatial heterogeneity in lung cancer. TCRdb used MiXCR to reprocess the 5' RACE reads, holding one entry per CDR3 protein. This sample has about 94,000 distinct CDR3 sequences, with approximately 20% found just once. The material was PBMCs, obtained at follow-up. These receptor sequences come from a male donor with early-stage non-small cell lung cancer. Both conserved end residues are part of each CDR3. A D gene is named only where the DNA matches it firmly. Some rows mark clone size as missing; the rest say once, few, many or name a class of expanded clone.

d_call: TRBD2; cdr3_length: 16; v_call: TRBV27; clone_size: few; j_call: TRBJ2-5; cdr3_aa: CASSRLTSGNSETQYF; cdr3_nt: TGTGCCAGCAGCCGCCTGACTAGCGGGAATTCGGAGACCCAGTACTTC
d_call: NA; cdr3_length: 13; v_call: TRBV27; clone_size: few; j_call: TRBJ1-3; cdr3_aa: CASTDPGRNTIYF; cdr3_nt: TGTGCCAGCACCGATCCCGGACGAAACACCATATATTTT
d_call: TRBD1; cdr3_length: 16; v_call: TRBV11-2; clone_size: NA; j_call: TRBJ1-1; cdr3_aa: CASSLDGGQPNTEAFF; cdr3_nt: TGTGCCAGCAGCTTAGATGGGGGACAGCCTAACACTGAAGCTTTCTTT
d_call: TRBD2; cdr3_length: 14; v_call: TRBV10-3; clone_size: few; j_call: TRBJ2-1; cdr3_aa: CAISGTSGSAEQFF; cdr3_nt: TGTGCCATCAGTGGGACTAGCGGGAGTGCTGAGCAGTTCTTC
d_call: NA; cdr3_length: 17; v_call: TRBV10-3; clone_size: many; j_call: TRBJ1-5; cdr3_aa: CAISESAGLRSNQPQHF; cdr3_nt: TGTGCCATCAGTGAGTCGGCGGGACTACGGAGCAATCAGCCCCAGCATTTT
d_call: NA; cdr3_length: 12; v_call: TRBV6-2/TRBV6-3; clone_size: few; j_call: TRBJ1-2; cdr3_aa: CASSFSSLGYTF; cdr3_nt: TGTGCCAGCAGTTTCTCCTCGCTCGGCTACACCTTC
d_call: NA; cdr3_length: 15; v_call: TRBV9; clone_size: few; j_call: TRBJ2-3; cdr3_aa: CASSPRGGRADTQYF; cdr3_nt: TGTGCCAGCAGCCCCAGAGGGGGTCGCGCAGATACGCAGTATTTT
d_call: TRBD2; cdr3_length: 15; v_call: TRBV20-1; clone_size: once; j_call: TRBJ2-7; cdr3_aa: CSAPTHSGGRYEQYF; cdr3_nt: TGCAGTGCCCCAACCCATAGCGGGGGAAGATACGAGCAGTACTTC
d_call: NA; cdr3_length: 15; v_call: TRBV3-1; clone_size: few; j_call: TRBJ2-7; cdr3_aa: CASSQDGGRLDEQYF; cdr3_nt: TGTGCCAGCAGCCAAGATGGGGGCAGGCTCGACGAGCAGTACTTC
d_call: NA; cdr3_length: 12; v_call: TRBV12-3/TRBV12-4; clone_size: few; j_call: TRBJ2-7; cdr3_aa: CASSEIGYEQYF; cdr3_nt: TGTGCCAGCAGCGAAATAGGATACGAGCAGTACTTC
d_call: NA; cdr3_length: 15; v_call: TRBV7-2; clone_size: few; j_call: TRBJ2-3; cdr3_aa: CASSFTGAYTDTQYF; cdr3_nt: TGTGCCAGCAGCTTTACGGGGGCGTACACAGATACGCAGTATTTT
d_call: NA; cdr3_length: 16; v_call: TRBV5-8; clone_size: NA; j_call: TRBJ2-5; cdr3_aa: CASSLGGRAAQETQYF; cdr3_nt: TGTGCCAGCAGCTTGGGCGGTCGAGCCGCACAAGAGACCCAGTACTTC
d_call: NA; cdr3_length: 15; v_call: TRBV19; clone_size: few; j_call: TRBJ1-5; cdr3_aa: CASSLTSNSNQPQHF; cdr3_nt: TGTGCCAGTAGTCTGACAAGTAATAGCAATCAGCCCCAGCATTTT
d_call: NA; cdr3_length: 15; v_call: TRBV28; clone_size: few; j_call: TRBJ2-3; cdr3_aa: CASSFSLGGADTQYF; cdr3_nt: TGTGCCAGCAGTTTTAGTCTAGGAGGCGCAGATACGCAGTATTTT
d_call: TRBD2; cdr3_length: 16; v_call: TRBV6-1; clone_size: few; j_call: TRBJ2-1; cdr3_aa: CASSERVAGLYNEQFF; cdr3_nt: TGTGCCAGCAGTGAAAGAGTAGCGGGATTATACAATGAGCAGTTCTTC
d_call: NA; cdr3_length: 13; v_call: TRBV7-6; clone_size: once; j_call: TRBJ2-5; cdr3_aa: CASSTQGQETQYF; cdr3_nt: TGTGCCAGCAGCACTCAGGGGCAGGAGACCCAGTACTTC
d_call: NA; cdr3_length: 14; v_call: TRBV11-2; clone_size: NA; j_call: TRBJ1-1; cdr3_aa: CASGKRGSNTEAFF; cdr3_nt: TGTGCCAGCGGCAAAAGAGGTTCGAACACTGAAGCTTTCTTT
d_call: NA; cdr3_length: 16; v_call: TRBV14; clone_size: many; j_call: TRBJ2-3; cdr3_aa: CASSLGGTYSTDTQYF; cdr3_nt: TGTGCCAGCAGCCTAGGAGGGACCTATAGCACAGATACGCAGTATTTT
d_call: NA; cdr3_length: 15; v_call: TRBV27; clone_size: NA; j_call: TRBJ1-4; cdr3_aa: CASSPRRTGNEKLFF; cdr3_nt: TGTGCCAGCAGTCCTCGACGAACAGGAAACGAAAAACTGTTTTTT
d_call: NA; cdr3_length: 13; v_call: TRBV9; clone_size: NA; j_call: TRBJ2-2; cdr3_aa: CASSVRERGELFF; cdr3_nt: TGTGCCAGCAGCGTCCGGGAGCGCGGGGAGCTGTTTTTT
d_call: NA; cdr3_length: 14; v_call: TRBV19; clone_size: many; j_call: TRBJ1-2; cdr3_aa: CASSIGVNNYGYTF; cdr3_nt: TGTGCCAGTAGTATAGGCGTCAATAACTATGGCTACACCTTC
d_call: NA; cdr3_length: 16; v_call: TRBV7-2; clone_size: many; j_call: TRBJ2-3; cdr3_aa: CASKPGGDWPTDTQYF; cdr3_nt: TGTGCCAGCAAACCAGGGGGGGACTGGCCCACAGATACGCAGTATTTT
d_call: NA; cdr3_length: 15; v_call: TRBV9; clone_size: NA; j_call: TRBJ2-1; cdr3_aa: CASSVSPGSYNEQFF; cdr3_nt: TGTGCCAGCAGCGTAAGCCCAGGGAGCTACAATGAGCAGTTCTTC
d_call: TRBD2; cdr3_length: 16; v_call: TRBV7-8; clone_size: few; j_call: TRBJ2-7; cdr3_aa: CASSLDSGGPINEQYF; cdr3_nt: TGTGCCAGCAGCTTAGATTCGGGAGGGCCGATCAACGAGCAGTACTTC
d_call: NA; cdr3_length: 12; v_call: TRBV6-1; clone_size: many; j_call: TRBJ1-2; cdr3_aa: CASSVSQGFHTF; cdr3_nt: TGTGCCAGCAGTGTGTCACAGGGTTTCCACACCTTC
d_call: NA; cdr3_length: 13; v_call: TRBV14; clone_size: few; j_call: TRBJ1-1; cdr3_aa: CASSWTLNTEAFF; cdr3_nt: TGTGCCAGCAGCTGGACACTGAACACTGAAGCTTTCTTT
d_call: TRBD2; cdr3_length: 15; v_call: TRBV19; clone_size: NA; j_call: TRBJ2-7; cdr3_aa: CASSIQAGGRHEQYF; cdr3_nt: TGTGCCAGTAGTATACAAGCGGGAGGGCGGCACGAGCAGTACTTC
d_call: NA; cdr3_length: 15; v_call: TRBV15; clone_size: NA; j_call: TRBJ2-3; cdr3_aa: CATSRETPDTDTQYF; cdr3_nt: TGTGCCACCAGCAGAGAGACTCCAGACACAGATACGCAGTATTTT
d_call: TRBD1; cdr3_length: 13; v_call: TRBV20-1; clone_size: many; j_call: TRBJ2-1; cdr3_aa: CSAYQGAYNEQFF; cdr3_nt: TGCAGTGCTTACCAGGGGGCATACAATGAGCAGTTCTTC
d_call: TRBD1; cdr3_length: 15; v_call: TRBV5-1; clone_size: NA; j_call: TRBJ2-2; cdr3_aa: CASNLGQGSTGELFF; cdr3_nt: TGCGCCAGCAATCTGGGACAGGGAAGCACCGGGGAGCTGTTTTTT
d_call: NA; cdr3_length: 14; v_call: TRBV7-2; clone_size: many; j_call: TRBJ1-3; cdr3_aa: CASSLRGNRNTIYF; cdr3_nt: TGTGCCAGCAGCTTGCGGGGAAACCGAAACACCATATATTTT
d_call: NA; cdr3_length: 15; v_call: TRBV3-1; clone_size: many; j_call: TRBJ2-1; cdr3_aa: CASSQALIPNNEQFF; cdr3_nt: TGTGCCAGCAGCCAAGCTCTTATCCCCAACAATGAGCAGTTCTTC
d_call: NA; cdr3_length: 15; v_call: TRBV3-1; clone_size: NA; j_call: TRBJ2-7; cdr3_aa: CASSQNSQGSYEQYF; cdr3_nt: TGTGCCAGCAGCCAAAACTCCCAGGGGTCCTACGAGCAGTACTTC
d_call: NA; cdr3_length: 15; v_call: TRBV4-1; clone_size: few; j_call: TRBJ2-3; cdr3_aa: CASSPSGHNTDTQYF; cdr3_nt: TGCGCCAGCAGCCCATCGGGACACAACACAGATACGCAGTATTTT
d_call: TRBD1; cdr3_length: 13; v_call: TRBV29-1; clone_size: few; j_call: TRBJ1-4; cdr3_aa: CSVGGTANEKLFF; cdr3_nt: TGCAGCGTTGGAGGGACAGCGAATGAAAAACTGTTTTTT
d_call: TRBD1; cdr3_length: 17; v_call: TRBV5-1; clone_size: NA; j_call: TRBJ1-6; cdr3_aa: CASSRGTGVPREGPLHF; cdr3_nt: TGCGCCAGCAGCAGAGGGACAGGCGTTCCTCGGGAGGGACCCCTCCACTTT
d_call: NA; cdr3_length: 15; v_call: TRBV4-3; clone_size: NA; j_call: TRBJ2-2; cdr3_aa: CASSQITQGIQELFF; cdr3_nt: TGCGCCAGCAGCCAAATTACGCAGGGGATACAGGAGCTGTTTTTT
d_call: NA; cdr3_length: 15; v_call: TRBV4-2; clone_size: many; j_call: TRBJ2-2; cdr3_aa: CASSQDNSNTGELFF; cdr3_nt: TGTGCCAGCAGCCAAGATAATTCAAACACCGGGGAGCTGTTTTTT
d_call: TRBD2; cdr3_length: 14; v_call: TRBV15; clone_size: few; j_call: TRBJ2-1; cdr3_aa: CATSPGLAGGEQFF; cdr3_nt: TGTGCCACCAGCCCGGGACTAGCGGGAGGTGAGCAGTTCTTC
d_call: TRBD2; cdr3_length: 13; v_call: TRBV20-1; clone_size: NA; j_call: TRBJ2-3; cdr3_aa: CSARTSGRDTQYF; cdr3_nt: TGCAGTGCTCGGACTAGCGGGAGAGATACGCAGTATTTT
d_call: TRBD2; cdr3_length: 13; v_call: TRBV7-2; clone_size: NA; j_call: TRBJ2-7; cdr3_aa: CASSLTSAYEQYF; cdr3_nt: TGTGCCAGCAGCCTGACTAGCGCATACGAGCAGTACTTC
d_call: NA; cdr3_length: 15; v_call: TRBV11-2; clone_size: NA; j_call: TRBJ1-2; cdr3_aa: CASSHPTVDFYGYTF; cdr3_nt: TGTGCCAGCAGCCACCCGACAGTAGACTTCTATGGCTACACCTTC
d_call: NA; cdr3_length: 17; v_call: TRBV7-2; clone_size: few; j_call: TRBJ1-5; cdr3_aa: CASSLGPGIYSNQPQHF; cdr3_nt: TGTGCCAGCAGCTTAGGGCCGGGAATCTATAGCAATCAGCCCCAGCATTTT
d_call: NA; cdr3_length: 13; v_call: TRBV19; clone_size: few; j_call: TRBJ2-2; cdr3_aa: CASRISNTGELFF; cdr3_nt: TGTGCCAGTAGGATCTCTAACACCGGGGAGCTGTTTTTT
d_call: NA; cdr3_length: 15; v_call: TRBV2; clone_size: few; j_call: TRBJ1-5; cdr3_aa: CASSLDPNPHQPQHF; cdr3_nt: TGTGCCAGCAGTCTAGACCCAAACCCCCATCAGCCCCAGCATTTT
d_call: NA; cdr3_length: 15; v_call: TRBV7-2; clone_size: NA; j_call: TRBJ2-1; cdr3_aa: CASSSYGSYLNEQFF; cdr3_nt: TGTGCCAGCAGCTCTTATGGGAGTTACCTAAATGAGCAGTTCTTC
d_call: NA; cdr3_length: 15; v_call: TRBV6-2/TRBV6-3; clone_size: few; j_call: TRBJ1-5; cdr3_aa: CASSTGTYSNQPQHF; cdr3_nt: TGTGCCAGCAGCACCGGGACGTATAGCAATCAGCCCCAGCATTTT
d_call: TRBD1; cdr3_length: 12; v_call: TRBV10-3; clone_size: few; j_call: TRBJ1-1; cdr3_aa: CAIKTGTNEAFF; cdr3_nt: TGTGCCATCAAGACAGGGACGAATGAAGCTTTCTTT
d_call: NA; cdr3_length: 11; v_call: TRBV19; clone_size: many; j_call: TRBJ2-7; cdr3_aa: CASSDSYEQYF; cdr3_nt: TGTGCCAGTAGTGACTCCTACGAGCAGTACTTC
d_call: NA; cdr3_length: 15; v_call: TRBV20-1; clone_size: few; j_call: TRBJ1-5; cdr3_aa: CSARDPKGRDQPQHF; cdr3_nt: TGCAGTGCTAGAGATCCGAAGGGCCGAGATCAGCCCCAGCATTTT
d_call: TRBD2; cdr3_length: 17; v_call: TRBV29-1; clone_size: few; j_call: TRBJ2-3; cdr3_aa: CSATSNTASGSTDTQYF; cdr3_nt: TGCAGCGCCACCTCCAATACGGCTAGCGGAAGCACAGATACGCAGTATTTT
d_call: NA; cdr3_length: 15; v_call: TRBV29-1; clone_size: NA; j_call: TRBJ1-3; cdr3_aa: CSAQSGPGNGNTIYF; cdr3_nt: TGCAGCGCCCAGAGTGGCCCGGGAAATGGAAACACCATATATTTT
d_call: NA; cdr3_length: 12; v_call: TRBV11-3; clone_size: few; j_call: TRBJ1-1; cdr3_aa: CASSTGETEAFF; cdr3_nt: TGTGCCAGCAGCACGGGTGAGACTGAAGCTTTCTTT
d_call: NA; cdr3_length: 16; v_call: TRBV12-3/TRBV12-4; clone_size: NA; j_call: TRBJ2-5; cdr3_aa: CASSLGGYTGGETQYF; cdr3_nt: TGTGCCAGCAGTTTAGGGGGATATACTGGGGGAGAGACCCAGTACTTC
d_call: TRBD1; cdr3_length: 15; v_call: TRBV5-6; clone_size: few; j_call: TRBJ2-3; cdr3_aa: CASSLVGGTTDTQYF; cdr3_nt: TGTGCCAGCAGCTTGGTAGGGGGCACGACAGATACGCAGTATTTT
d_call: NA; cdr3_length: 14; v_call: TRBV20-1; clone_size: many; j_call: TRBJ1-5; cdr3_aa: CSARDPGMDQPQHF; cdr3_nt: TGCAGTGCTAGAGATCCGGGGATGGATCAGCCCCAGCATTTT
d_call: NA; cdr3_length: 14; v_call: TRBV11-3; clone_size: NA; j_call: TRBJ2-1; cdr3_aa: CASSLAGAYNEQFF; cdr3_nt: TGTGCCAGCAGCTTAGCGGGGGCCTACAATGAGCAGTTCTTC